This passage covers 21 T cell receptor beta chains from one sample sequenced in a study of cytomegalovirus exposure and HLA in healthy donors. In the PCR, 60 Vbeta and 13 Jbeta primers were used. Data came from immunoSEQ multiplex PCR; TCRdb stores just in-frame clones and leaves some out. This table has 40,000 or so clones, over 65% appearing once. What was sequenced was PBMCs. These receptors all stem from a man aged 45-60 years in good health and CMV-seropositive.

The chain joins TRBV4-2 to TRBJ2-7, with 8 bases lining up with TRBD1. CDR3 size: 16 residues. Germline assignment: CDR1 LGHNA and CDR2 YNFKEQ. J was trimmed by 0 bases and V by 0 bases; bases with no gene match: 4. CDR3 loop: CASSQDGQGLSYEQYF. For the CDR3, the DNA is TGTGCCAGCAGCCAAGACGGACAGGGACTCTCCTACGAGCAGTACTTC.

The chain joins TRBV10-3 to TRBJ2-5; 12 bases align to TRBD2. This CDR3 spans 19 amino acids. Per germline, CDR1 ENHRY and CDR2 SYGVKD. The ends lost 5 bases at V and 0 bases at J; junction bases unmatched: 13. For the CDR3, the DNA is TGTGCCATCAGTTTAGCCCCTAGCGGGGGGGTACTATACCAAGAGACCCAGTACTTC. Protein sequence: CAISLAPSGGVLYQETQYF.

This clone was recorded a few times. The chain has TRBV27 and TRBJ2-7; 9 nucleotides match TRBD1. There are 14 residues in the CDR3. From germline, CDR1 is MNHEY and CDR2 SMNVEV (reference sequence). V was pared by 3 bases and J by 1 base, with 1 base of the junction left unmatched. The CDR3 DNA reads TGTGCCAGCAGTTTGGGACAGGGATCCTACGAGCAGTACTTC. This codes for CASSLGQGSYEQYF.

This chain connects TRBV7-2 to TRBJ1-2; D is undetermined. Germline V gene lookup returns CDR1 SGHTA and CDR2 FQGNSA. This CDR3 contains 13 residues. Trimming removed 5 bases at V and 6 bases at J, with 13 bases between. The CDR3 sequence: CASSTRGGNGYTF. The DNA of the CDR3 is TGTGCCAGCAGCACCCGAGGTGGTAATGGCTACACCTTC.

This clone was observed once. The V call is TRBV7-6, the J call TRBJ1-4; a possible D gene is TRBD1 (5 bases). Trimming removed 1 base at V and 8 bases at J, with 11 bases between. CDR1 is SGHVS and CDR2 is FNYEAQ in the germline V gene. This CDR3 has 14 amino acids. CDR3 sequence (DNA): TGTGCCAGCAGCTTAGGGGCAGGGCAAGAAAAACTGTTTTTT. Translation: CASSLGAGQEKLFF.

This clone showed up just a few times. J is TRBJ1-2 and V is TRBV7-9; a possible D gene is TRBD1 (5 bases). This CDR3 is built from 13 residues. The germline V gene encodes CDR1 SEHNR and CDR2 FQNEAQ (reference sequence). Trimming pared 6 bases from V and 7 bases from J, leaving 15 bases between. The CDR3 DNA reads TGTGCCAGCAGGCCTGACAGTCGCGGTGGCTACACCTTC. Translated, it gives CASRPDSRGGYTF.

The genes are TRBV5-6 and TRBJ1-6; 9 bases fit TRBD1. The CDR3 length is 16 residues. CDR1 and CDR2 (germline): SGHDT, YYEEEE. Trimming cost V 4 bases and J 3 bases; bases outside gene matches: 5. The CDR3 region is CASSLQGQGYNSPLHF. DNA for the CDR3: TGTGCCAGCAGCCTCCAGGGACAGGGCTATAATTCACCCCTCCACTTT.

CDR3 bases: TGTGCTAGTGGCGCGCAGGGGTTCGCAAATTCACCCCTCCACTTT. It codes for CASGAQGFANSPLHF. This rearrangement joins TRBV12-5 to TRBJ1-6; D perhaps matches TRBD1 (6 bases). From germline, CDR1 is LGHNT and CDR2 FRNRAP. This CDR3 is 15 amino acids long. Trimming left V 6 bases short and J 7 bases short, with 16 bases between.

The CDR3 sequence: CASSPDRAYGYTF. The CDR3 DNA reads TGTGCCAGCAGTCCAGACAGGGCCTATGGCTACACCTTC. The chain joins TRBV7-2 to TRBJ1-2, with 7 bases identical to TRBD1. The CDR3 consists of 13 residues. The V and J ends lost 6 bases and 4 bases, in that order; junction bases with no gene match: 5. The germline V gene encodes CDR1 SGHTA and CDR2 FQGNSA. Supplemented by reference TRBV7-2 and TRBJ1-2, the full variable domain reads GAGVSQSPSNKVTEKGKDVELRCDPISGHTALYWYRQSLGQGLEFLIYFQGNSAPDKSGLPSDRFSAERTGGSVSTLTIQRTQQEDSAVYLCASSPDRAYGYTFGSGTRLTVV.

This sequence joins TRBV5-6 and TRBJ2-1; TRBD2 is a possible D gene (6 bases). Trimming stripped 4 bases from V and 4 bases from J, with 18 bases between. Germline V lookup: CDR1 SGHDT, CDR2 YYEEEE. This CDR3 spans 16 amino acids. The CDR3 region is CASSPVGGYEYNEQFF. Here the CDR3 DNA reads TGTGCCAGCAGCCCAGTTGGGGGGTACGAGTACAATGAGCAGTTCTTC.

This clone was seen only a few times. The V gene is TRBV6-1, the J gene TRBJ2-5, with 9 bases identical to TRBD1. V lost 4 bases to trimming and J lost 5 bases; unmatched junction nucleotides: 11. The CDR3 length is 16 residues. Germline V gene data show CDR1 as MNHNS and CDR2 as SASEGT. Written as DNA, the CDR3 is TGTGCCAGCAGTGCCATTGCGACAGGGGGTAGGGAGACCCAGTACTTC. Its translation: CASSAIATGGRETQYF.

The V call is TRBV7-2, the J call TRBJ1-4; D gene unclear. V was cut by 1 base and J by 6 bases, with 12 bases left in between. CDR3 length: 15 residues. Germline V gene data show CDR1 as SGHTA and CDR2 as FQGNSA. CDR3 in amino acids: CASSLDSPYYEKLFF. CDR3 DNA: TGTGCCAGCAGCTTAGATTCGCCTTACTATGAAAAACTGTTTTTT.

V usage is TRBV4-3 and J usage is TRBJ2-2; 10 bases agree with TRBD2. With V trimmed by 4 bases and J by 1 base, 0 bases remained unmatched. The CDR3 is 15 amino acids. Germline V lookup: CDR1 LGHNA, CDR2 YSLEER. The CDR3 loop reads CASSRLAGNTGELFF. CDR3 coding DNA: TGCGCCAGCAGCCGACTAGCGGGGAACACCGGGGAGCTGTTTTTT.

This clone was found once. The J gene is TRBJ2-5, the V gene TRBV11-3, with TRBD1 matching 9 bases. V shed 5 bases and J 5 bases; nucleotides not matched to a gene: 6. CDR3 size: 14 residues. Germline V gives CDR1 SGHNT, CDR2 YENEEA. CDR3 loop: CASSTSTGGETQYF. The CDR3 region has the DNA TGTGCCAGCAGCACCTCGACAGGGGGGGAGACCCAGTACTTC.

The rearrangement joins TRBV5-6 to TRBJ2-7, with D possibly TRBD1 on 5 matching bases. Trimming cost V 0 bases and J 4 bases, with 11 bases left between them. Germline V lookup: CDR1 SGHDT, CDR2 YYEEEE. The CDR3 sequence is 14 residues long. As DNA, the CDR3 is TGTGCCAGCAGCTTGGGGGGCAGGAGTTACGAGCAGTACTTC. It is translated as CASSLGGRSYEQYF.

By frequency in the sample, this clone is large. The chain carries TRBV5-6 and TRBJ1-2, with 10 bases identical to TRBD1. Unmatched junction bases numbered 1, after V lost 3 bases and J lost 5 bases. The CDR3 covers 13 residues. Germline V gene sequence: CDR1 SGHDT, CDR2 YYEEEE. CDR3 residues: CASSSGQGYGYTF. The DNA for the CDR3 is TGTGCCAGCAGCTCGGGACAGGGGTATGGCTACACCTTC.

This chain uses TRBV9 with TRBJ1-3; tentatively, D is TRBD1 (6 bases). The CDR3 runs to 14 residues. Germline V gene data show CDR1 as SGDLS and CDR2 as YYNGEE. V was pared by 4 bases and J by 4 bases, with 12 bases between. CDR3 residues: CASSRPGGGNTIYF. The CDR3 DNA follows: TGTGCCAGCAGCCGTCCGGGGGGCGGAAACACCATATATTTT. Looking up the rest from reference TRBV9 and TRBJ1-3 gives the full variable domain: DSGVTQTPKHLITATGQRVTLRCSPRSGDLSVYWYQQSLDQGLQFLIQYYNGEERAKGNILERFSAQQFPDLHSELNLSSLELGDSALYFCASSRPGGGNTIYFGEGSWLTVV.

V is TRBV2 and J is TRBJ1-2, with D unclear. The germline CDR1 and CDR2 sequences are SNHLY and FYNNEI. Trimming pared 8 bases from V and 3 bases from J, leaving 7 bases between. The CDR3 extends over 11 amino acids. Here the CDR3 DNA reads TGTGCCAGCGTTCGGGACTATGGCTACACCTTC. As protein: CASVRDYGYTF.

The count of this clone is one. The V call is TRBV5-8, the J call TRBJ1-2; 8 bases align to TRBD1. V lost 8 bases, J lost 8 bases, and 8 bases stayed unmatched. The CDR3 covers 12 residues. Germline V CDR1 and CDR2: SGHTS, YDEGEE. The CDR3 protein is CARRQGSYGYTF. Here the CDR3 DNA reads TGTGCCAGAAGACAGGGGTCCTACGGCTACACCTTC.

This clone was counted a few times. The chain recombines TRBV5-1 with TRBJ2-1; 14 bases are shared with TRBD2. Germline loops: CDR1 SGHRS, CDR2 YFSETQ. The V gene end was trimmed by 2 bases and the J gene end by 3 bases; junction bases not matched to a gene: 4. CDR3 length: 17 residues. CDR3 loop: CASSFQGLAGVYNEQFF. The DNA of the CDR3 is TGCGCCAGCAGCTTTCAGGGACTAGCGGGGGTCTACAATGAGCAGTTCTTC.

The J gene is TRBJ1-2, the V gene TRBV5-5; no clear D gene. Germline assignment: CDR1 SGHKS and CDR2 YYEKEE (reference sequence). CDR3 length: 13 residues. Trimming took 3 bases from V and 0 from J, leaving 6 bases between them. The CDR3 here is CASSSGANYGYTF. The CDR3 DNA follows: TGTGCCAGCAGCTCGGGAGCTAACTATGGCTACACCTTC.